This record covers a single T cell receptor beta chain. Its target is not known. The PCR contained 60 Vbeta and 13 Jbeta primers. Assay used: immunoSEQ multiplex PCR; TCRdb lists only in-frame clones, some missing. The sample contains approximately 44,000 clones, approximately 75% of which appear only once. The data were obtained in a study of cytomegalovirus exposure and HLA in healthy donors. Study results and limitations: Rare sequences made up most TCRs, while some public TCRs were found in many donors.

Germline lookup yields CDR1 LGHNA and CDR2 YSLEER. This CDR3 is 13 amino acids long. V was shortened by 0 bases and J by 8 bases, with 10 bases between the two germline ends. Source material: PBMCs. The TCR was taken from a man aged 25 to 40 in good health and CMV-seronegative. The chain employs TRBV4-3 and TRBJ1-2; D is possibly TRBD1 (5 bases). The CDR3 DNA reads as TGCGCCAGCAGCCAAGACAGGGTGGGCGGCTACACCTTC. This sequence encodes CASSQDRVGGYTF.